The 14 T cell receptor beta chains below all came from one sample that was sequenced in a study of T cell responses to AZD1222 COVID-19 vaccine. TCRdb keeps only in-frame clones here, not all; method: immunoSEQ multiplex PCR. The sample lists 110,000 to 150,000 clones; under 95% were seen once. The input for sequencing was peripheral blood, taken on day 0 of AZD1222 vaccination. The receptors shown here come from an adult in good health.

The V and J genes are TRBV30 and TRBJ2-4; D perhaps matches TRBD2 (5 bases). Trimming left V 3 bases short and J 0 bases short, with 9 bases between. Germline CDR1 is GTSNPN and CDR2 is SVGIG (reference sequence). This CDR3 is built from 14 residues. Here the CDR3 reads CAWSPGRAKNIQYF. As DNA, the CDR3 is TGTGCCTGGAGCCCGGGGAGAGCCAAAAACATTCAGTACTTC. The full variable domain, rest sourced from reference TRBV30 and TRBJ2-4, is SQTIHQWPATLVQPVGSPLSLECTVEGTSNPNLYWYRQAAGRGLQLLFYSVGIGQISSEVPQNLSASRPQDRQFILSSKKLLLSDSGFYLCAWSPGRAKNIQYFGAGTRLSVL.

The chain carries TRBV7-2 and TRBJ2-7; tentative D call: TRBD2 (6 bases). CDR1 is SGHTA and CDR2 is FQGNSA in the germline V gene. The CDR3 loop spans 15 amino acids. V was pared by 6 bases and J by 2 bases, with 17 bases between. CDR3 bases: TGTGCCAGCAGGAGCGCCATCGGGGGTACCTACGAGCAGTACTTC. Amino acids: CASRSAIGGTYEQYF.

This chain uses TRBV11-2 with TRBJ2-7, with 7 nucleotides matching TRBD2. Unmatched junction bases numbered 9, after V lost 5 bases and J lost 5 bases. In germline, CDR1 is SGHAT, CDR2 FQNNGV. CDR3 length: 14 amino acids. The CDR3 coding sequence is TGTGCCAGCAGCCCCTGGATGGGGGGGGACGAGCAGTACTTC. Its translation: CASSPWMGGDEQYF.

The count of this clone is one. This rearrangement joins TRBV7-7 to TRBJ1-3, with D possibly being TRBD1 (5 bases). The CDR3 has 15 amino acids. CDR1 SSHAT and CDR2 FNYEAQ come from the germline V gene (reference sequence). V dropped 5 bases and J dropped 0 bases, with 11 bases sitting between them. Here the CDR3 DNA reads TGTGCCAGCAGCCCAGGGACGGGCTCTGGAAACACCATATATTTT. Translated, it gives CASSPGTGSGNTIYF.

The chain employs TRBV28 and TRBJ2-7; D ambiguous. Trimming stripped 6 bases from V and 6 bases from J, with 18 bases between. Germline values: CDR1 MDHEN, CDR2 SYDVKM. The CDR3 runs 14 residues. The CDR3 nucleotides are TGTGCCAGCAGCCGATGGTGGTCCCCCGGCGAGCAGTACTTC. It yields the protein CASSRWWSPGEQYF. Together with reference TRBV28 and TRBJ2-7, the CDR3 gives the full variable domain: DVKVTQSSRYLVKRTGEKVFLECVQDMDHENMFWYRQDPGLGLRLIYFSYDVKMKEKGDIPEGYSVSREKKERFSLILESASTNQTSMYLCASSRWWSPGEQYFGPGTRLTVT.

V is TRBV6-1 and J is TRBJ1-5; D uncertain. V was trimmed by 2 bases and J by 1 base, leaving 6 bases between them. Looked up from germline, CDR1 is MNHNS and CDR2 is SASEGT. The CDR3 runs to 14 residues. CDR3 sequence: CASSEIGSNQPQHF. As DNA, the CDR3 is TGTGCCAGCAGTGAAATTGGGAGCAATCAGCCCCAGCATTTT.

V gene TRBV10-3 combines with J gene TRBJ2-5; 9 nucleotides agree with TRBD1. The CDR3 spans 15 residues. In germline, CDR1 is ENHRY, CDR2 SYGVKD. The J segment lost 3 bases and the V segment lost 10 bases, leaving 12 bases of the junction unmatched. As DNA, the CDR3 is TGTGCCACAAAAAACCGGGACAGGGTCAAAGAGACCCAGTACTTC. Encoded protein: CATKNRDRVKETQYF.

The chain links TRBV18 to TRBJ1-2; the match to TRBD1 covers 7 bases. The germline CDR1 and CDR2 sequences are KGHSH and LQKENI. CDR3 length: 15 residues. With 1 base clipped from V and 7 bases from J, the junction kept 9 bases outside the gene matches. The CDR3 loop reads CASSPRRGQTGGYTF. CDR3 in DNA: TGTGCCAGCTCACCACGAAGGGGGCAGACGGGTGGCTACACCTTC.

The chain uses TRBV7-9 and TRBJ1-4; D is ambiguous. V lost 1 base, J lost 0 bases, and 6 bases lay in between. Germline V gene lookup returns CDR1 SEHNR and CDR2 FQNEAQ (reference sequence). This CDR3 region has 15 residues. The CDR3 spells CASSLDGATNEKLFF. In nucleotides, the CDR3 is TGTGCCAGCAGCTTAGATGGGGCAACTAATGAAAAACTGTTTTTT.

The gene calls are TRBV3-1 (or the pseudogene TRBV3-2) and TRBJ2-7; tentatively, D is TRBD2 (6 bases). The germline V gene encodes CDR1 LGHDT and CDR2 YNNKEL (reference sequence). Trimming pared 0 bases from V and 3 bases from J, leaving 9 bases between. The CDR3 has 14 residues. The CDR3 coding sequence is TGTGCCAGCAGCCAAGATGGGACTCACTACGAGCAGTACTTC. Its translation is CASSQDGTHYEQYF.

This chain joins TRBV5-1 and TRBJ2-7; 7 bases fit TRBD1. V dropped 4 bases and J dropped 3; count of bases not matched to a gene: 7. This CDR3 contains 14 residues. Germline lookup yields CDR1 SGHRS and CDR2 YFSETQ. The CDR3 DNA reads TGCGCCAGCAGCCCCGGGGACAGAATCTACGAGCAGTACTTC. Residues: CASSPGDRIYEQYF.

The genes are TRBV18 and TRBJ1-2; a possible D gene is TRBD1 (5 bases). The CDR3 sequence is 14 residues long. Germline V gives CDR1 KGHSH, CDR2 LQKENI. The V and J ends lost 6 bases and 2 bases respectively, with 13 bases between them. CDR3 region: CASSSRGANYGYTF. DNA for the CDR3: TGTGCCAGCTCGTCCCGCGGGGCCAACTATGGCTACACCTTC.

The chain links TRBV6-5 to TRBJ1-2; 9 positions agree with TRBD1. This CDR3 contains 13 residues. The germline V gene encodes CDR1 MNHEY and CDR2 SVGAGI. Unmatched junction bases numbered 7, after V lost 6 bases and J lost 8 bases. CDR3 nucleotide sequence: TGTGCCAGCAGCCAACGACAGGGGGAAGGCTACACCTTC. Amino acids: CASSQRQGEGYTF.

This clone was detected only once. The chain carries TRBV10-2 and TRBJ2-1; D not certain. The CDR3 is 11 amino acids. V was clipped by 0 bases and J by 8 bases, with 2 bases between them. In germline, CDR1 is WSHSY, CDR2 SAAADI. The CDR3 here is CASSESDEQFF. The CDR3 nucleotides are TGCGCCAGCAGTGAGTCTGATGAGCAGTTCTTC.